This is a list of T cell receptor beta chains from one sample in a study of cytomegalovirus exposure and HLA in healthy donors. The protocol was immunoSEQ multiplex PCR, while the TCRdb copy is restricted to in-frame clones and leaves out a portion. The sample records around 160,000 clones, about 71% being singletons. Sequencing was carried out using PBMCs. These receptors came from a man between 50 and 59 years old in good health and CMV-seronegative. CDR3s include the opening cysteine and the closing phenylalanine or tryptophan. D genes are given only for firm matches. Part of the rows lack a size; the others show once, few, many or a class for expanded clones.

j_call | d_call | clone_size | v_call | cdr3_nt | cdr3_aa
TRBJ2-7 | . | . | TRBV19 | TGTGCCAGTAGTTCTCGCGGGGCACGCAGCTCCTACGAGCAGTACTTC | CASSSRGARSSYEQYF
TRBJ2-7 | TRBD1 | . | TRBV5-1 | TGCGCCAGCAGCCCTGGGACAGGGGGCATATTTGACTACGAGCAGTACTTC | CASSPGTGGIFDYEQYF
TRBJ2-1 | . | few | TRBV5-1 | TGCGCCAGCAGCTTGACAGGACAGTACTCCTACAATGAGCAGTTCTTC | CASSLTGQYSYNEQFF
TRBJ2-4 | TRBD1 | few | TRBV4-1 | TGCGCCAGCAGCCAAGAAAGGTCCACCGGGACAGGGAAAAACATTCAGTACTTC | CASSQERSTGTGKNIQYF
TRBJ1-4 | TRBD1 | . | TRBV19 | TGTGCCAGTAAGGACAGGGGGCGAGATGAAAAACTGTTTTTT | CASKDRGRDEKLFF
TRBJ2-7 | . | . | TRBV23-1 | TGCGCCAGCAGTCAATCGCGGGGATGGGGAGAGCAGTACTTC | CASSQSRGWGEQYF
TRBJ1-5 | TRBD1 | . | TRBV7-9 | TGTGCCAGCAGCTTCGGGACAGGGATCAATCAGCCCCAGCATTTT | CASSFGTGINQPQHF
TRBJ1-6 | TRBD1 | . | TRBV6-6 | TGTGCCAGCAGAGAGGACAGGGGGTATAATTCACCCCTCCACTTT | CASREDRGYNSPLHF
TRBJ1-5 | . | . | TRBV19 | TGTGCCAGCTCGACAGGCCCATGGCAGCCCCAGCATTTT | CASSTGPWQPQHF
TRBJ2-2 | . | . | TRBV7-2 | TGTGCCAGCAGCTTAGTGAAGGGGCCCCAGATGAACACCGGGGAGCTGTTTTTT | CASSLVKGPQMNTGELFF
TRBJ1-4 | . | . | TRBV5-1 | TGCGCCAGCAGCTTGGAGGCGGCCAGCCGTTGGGAAAAACTGTTTTTT | CASSLEAASRWEKLFF
TRBJ2-7 | TRBD2 | . | TRBV5-1 | TGCGCCAGCAGCGCAGGGGCTCCGGTAGCGGGGGGGCTCTACGAGCAGTACTTC | CASSAGAPVAGGLYEQYF
TRBJ2-2 | . | . | TRBV28 | TGTGCCAGCAGTTTCAGGAGAGGGCGGGGCACCGGGGAGCTGTTTTTT | CASSFRRGRGTGELFF
TRBJ2-1 | TRBD2 | . | TRBV28 | TGTGCCAGCGGACTAGCGAGGAATGAGCAGTTCTTC | CASGLARNEQFF
TRBJ2-1 | . | . | TRBV7-9 | TGTGCCAGCAGCGGGGGACACAGGGCCAATGAGCAGTTCTTC | CASSGGHRANEQFF
TRBJ2-3 | . | . | TRBV2 | TGTGCCAGCACCCTGAGTGCGGGAAGGGATACGCAGTATTTT | CASTLSAGRDTQYF
TRBJ1-2 | . | once | TRBV5-6 | TGTGCCAGCAGCTTGAGCAGGGCAGGCGGCTACACCTTC | CASSLSRAGGYTF
TRBJ1-4 | . | . | TRBV5-1 | TGCGCCAGCAGCTCACAGGGAAGTAATGAAAAACTGTTTTTT | CASSSQGSNEKLFF
TRBJ2-5 | . | . | TRBV19 | TGTGCCAGTAGTATGGGCAGGGGAATCCAAGAGACCCAGTACTTC | CASSMGRGIQETQYF
TRBJ2-5 | TRBD2 | . | TRBV6-1 | TGTGCCAGCAGACGCGGGGGGGCAGAGACCCAGTACTTC | CASRRGGAETQYF
TRBJ2-1 | . | few | TRBV6-1 | TGTGCCAGCAGCGGACAGAAGCTAGCCAATGAGCAGTTCTTC | CASSGQKLANEQFF
TRBJ1-5 | . | . | TRBV19 | TGTGCCAGTAACTTTGGGGGGGAGCCCCAGCATTTT | CASNFGGEPQHF
TRBJ2-5 | TRBD1 | . | TRBV5-1 | TGCGCCAGCAGCTCTGGACAGGCGTTTATCGAGACCCAGTACTTC | CASSSGQAFIETQYF
TRBJ1-1 | . | . | TRBV5-1 | TGCGCCAGCAGCTCGCGGGAAGTTTTGGGCATGAACACTGAAGCTTTCTTT | CASSSREVLGMNTEAFF
TRBJ2-7 | . | . | TRBV5-4 | TGTGCCAGCAGCCCTCCAGGGGGGCGATATCGGAGCGAGCAGTACTTC | CASSPPGGRYRSEQYF
TRBJ2-2 | TRBD1 | . | TRBV27 | TGTGCCAGCAAAGGGACAGCGAACACCGGGGAGCTGTTTTTT | CASKGTANTGELFF
TRBJ2-3 | . | . | TRBV5-6 | TGTGCCAGCAGCCCCCCTAATTCAGATACGCAGTATTTT | CASSPPNSDTQYF
TRBJ1-5 | . | few | TRBV6-5 | TGTGCCAGCAGTAATTCGTTCAATCAGCCCCAGCATTTT | CASSNSFNQPQHF
TRBJ1-2 | TRBD1 | . | TRBV5-1 | TGCGCCAGCAGCCGGGGACAGGCTAACTATGGCTACACCTTC | CASSRGQANYGYTF